This T cell receptor beta chain was found in a study of OX40 agonist ivuxolimab in advanced cancers. This clone was detected a few times. Baseline, cycle 4 day 1, and cycle 7 day 1 were the blood sampling points. The assay was immunoSEQ multiplex PCR, and TCRdb's table has in-frame clones only and misses some. This table has about 110,000 clones, about 91% appearing once. V lost 8 bases to trimming and J lost 5 bases, with 18 bases between them. The germline gives CDR1 SEHNR, CDR2 FQNEAQ (reference sequence). This CDR3 is 14 amino acids long. Material: CD4+ or CD8+ T cells sorted from blood, obtained in a trial of the OX40 agonist ivuxolimab. The TCR sequence derives from an adult with an advanced solid tumor such as melanoma, head and neck, liver or kidney cancer. This sequence joins TRBV7-9 and TRBJ2-5; D is possibly TRBD1 (6 bases). This CDR3 is CASSGQPDSETQYF. For the CDR3, the DNA is TGTGCCAGCTCGGGACAACCGGATTCGGAGACCCAGTACTTC.